This T cell receptor beta chain was captured by sequencing in a study of CD8 T cells in Susac syndrome. Reverse transcription of about 0.5 to 1 ug RNA used random hexamers. The CDR3 of TCR beta was amplified by immunoSEQ multiplex PCR across 54 Vbeta and 13 Jbeta. TCRdb itself ran the immunoSEQ multiplex PCR reads through MiXCR, one entry per CDR3 protein. Among tens of thousands of distinct CDR3 sequences listed, approximately 96% were seen once. With 5 bases clipped from V and 3 bases from J, the junction kept 7 bases outside the gene matches. CDR3 length: 16 amino acids. CDR1 and CDR2 (germline): SGHNT, YENEEA.

The receptor comes from a human donor with Susac syndrome. Source material: CD8+ T cells from PBMCs. The rearrangement links TRBV11-3 to TRBJ2-5; TRBD2 agrees at 12 bases. CDR3 DNA: TGTGCCAGCAGCATCTCTAGCGGGGGGGCAAAAGAGACCCAGTACTTC. Encoded protein: CASSISSGGAKETQYF.